The clone carrying this T cell receptor (beta chain) appeared a few times. This record comes from a study of shared T cell receptors in the human thymus. The protocol was immunoSEQ multiplex PCR, while the TCRdb copy is restricted to in-frame clones and leaves out a portion. The data hold about 500,000 clones, with roughly 74% observed a single time. This sample also belongs to another study, concerning human thymus T cells. As that study records: The people who donated were healthy Finnish babies having corrective surgery for congenital heart defects. Biased V and J segment usage appeared in thymus and peripheral blood.

The sample was thymocytes. The receptor comes from a boy in the first two years of life with a congenital heart defect.

The CDR3 protein is CASSPLTPNYGYTF. DNA of the CDR3: TGTGCCAGCAGTCCCCTGACACCAAACTATGGCTACACCTTC. This chain links TRBV28 with TRBJ1-2; D unresolved. The CDR3 sequence is 14 residues long. V shed 5 bases and J shed 2 bases, with 12 bases lying between them. The germline V gene encodes CDR1 MDHEN and CDR2 SYDVKM.